These 25 T cell receptor beta chains originate from one sample sequenced in a study of blood T cells in healthy people across ages. Using a J-beta primer mix together with a sample-barcoded 5' primer, a second PCR was run for 7 to 11 cycles. TCRdb redid the calling of the 5' RACE reads with MiXCR, one entry per CDR3 protein. The data show around 2 million distinct CDR3 sequences, roughly two fifths seen once. Material: blood. These receptors came from a human donor in good health.

This rearrangement joins TRBV3-1 to TRBJ1-2; maybe TRBD1 (5 bases). Trimming removed 2 bases at V and 4 bases at J, with 11 bases between. Germline V gene sequence: CDR1 LGHDT, CDR2 YNNKEL (reference sequence). This CDR3 spans 14 amino acids. CDR3 sequence: CASSQIDSLYGYTF. The DNA for the CDR3 is TGTGCCAGCAGCCAAATTGACAGCCTCTATGGCTACACCTTC.

The chain employs TRBV4-3 and TRBJ2-1; D tentatively fits TRBD1 or TRBD2 (6 bases each). The germline gives CDR1 LGHNA, CDR2 YSLEER. V was cut by 8 bases and J by 9 bases, with 17 bases left in between. This CDR3 is 13 amino acids long. CDR3: CASGQRLGIEQFF. CDR3 coding DNA: TGCGCCAGCGGACAGCGACTAGGGATTGAGCAGTTCTTC.

The sample holds a few counts of this clonotype. The rearrangement joins TRBV6-1 to TRBJ2-7; perhaps TRBD2 as D (6 bases). CDR3 length: 14 residues. Germline V lookup: CDR1 MNHNS, CDR2 SASEGT. V shed 2 bases and J shed 5 bases, with 13 bases lying between them. The CDR3 DNA is TGTGCCAGCAGTGAATGGGGGGTCTCGGACGAGCAGTACTTC. Translation: CASSEWGVSDEQYF.

This clonotype has a handful of counts. The rearrangement uses TRBV3-1 and TRBJ1-4; perhaps TRBD1 as D (5 bases). CDR1 is LGHDT, CDR2 YNNKEL, per germline (reference sequence). V was trimmed by 1 base and J by 3 bases, leaving 9 bases between them. There are 15 residues in the CDR3. The CDR3 is CASSQVWGANEKLFF. The CDR3 DNA reads as TGTGCCAGCAGCCAAGTCTGGGGGGCTAATGAAAAACTGTTTTTT.

The chain combines TRBV20-1 with TRBJ2-6; the match to TRBD1 covers 10 bases. The CDR3 extends over 17 amino acids. V shed 3 bases and J 2 bases; nucleotides not matched to a gene: 7. The germline CDR1 and CDR2 sequences are DFQATT and SNEGSKA (reference sequence). CDR3 sequence: CSASPGQGTAGANVLTF. The CDR3 DNA reads as TGCAGTGCTAGCCCGGGACAGGGGACCGCTGGGGCCAACGTCCTGACTTTC.

Only a few counts were recorded for this clonotype. The chain recombines TRBV11-3 with TRBJ2-7, with 10 bases fitting TRBD2. The junction had 6 bases not matched to a gene; V was cut back by 5 bases and J by 2 bases. The V gene's germline CDR1 is SGHNT and CDR2 YENEEA. The CDR3 is 15 amino acids. DNA for the CDR3: TGTGCCAGCAGCCCGACTAGCGGGCGAACCTACGAGCAGTACTTC. The encoded protein is CASSPTSGRTYEQYF.

This clonotype showed up just a few times. This chain links TRBV6-5 with TRBJ2-1; either TRBD1 or TRBD2 may fit D (6 bases each). With 1 base removed from V and 0 bases from J, the gap between germline ends came to 16 bases. Germline CDR1 is MNHEY and CDR2 is SVGAGI. This CDR3 spans 18 amino acids. The CDR3 loop reads CASSYWGAQRSSYNEQFF. The CDR3 coding sequence is TGTGCCAGCAGTTACTGGGGGGCCCAGAGGAGCTCCTACAATGAGCAGTTCTTC.

The gene calls are TRBV29-1 and TRBJ2-3, with D possibly matching TRBD2 (7 bases). Trimming cost V 1 base and J 6 bases, with 20 bases left between them. CDR1 and CDR2 from the germline V gene are SQVTM and ANQGSEA. This CDR3 comprises 16 residues. CDR3 nucleotide sequence: TGCAGCGTTGAAGGTCCTAGCGGTTACACAGGGGATACGCAGTATTTT. Translation: CSVEGPSGYTGDTQYF.

The V call is TRBV3-1, the J call TRBJ1-2; TRBD1 aligns across 10 bases. From germline, CDR1 is LGHDT and CDR2 YNNKEL (reference sequence). The CDR3 sequence is 14 residues long. J was trimmed by 8 bases and V by 1 base; bases with no gene match: 4. The CDR3 reads CASSQVGTGEGYTF. The DNA of the CDR3 is TGTGCCAGCAGCCAAGTCGGGACAGGGGAGGGCTACACCTTC. Filled out from reference TRBV3-1 and TRBJ1-2, the complete variable domain reads DTAVSQTPKYLVTQMGNDKSIKCEQNLGHDTMYWYKQDSKKFLKIMFSYNNKELIINETVPNRFSPKSPDKAHLNLHINSLELGDSAVYFCASSQVGTGEGYTFGSGTRLTVV.

Regarding this clonotype: The junction differs from germline at one of its ends, possibly a read error. The chain uses TRBV10-3 and TRBJ2-3; D ambiguous. The CDR3 extends over 14 amino acids. Germline V gene lookup returns CDR1 ENHRY and CDR2 SYGVKD. CDR3: CAVSESTATDTQYF. The CDR3 DNA reads TGTGCCGTCAGTGAGTCCACAGCCACAGATACGCAGTATTTT.

This clonotype was detected only a few times. The V gene is TRBV6-5, the J gene TRBJ2-7; no reliable D call. The CDR3 has 13 amino acids. Germline V CDR1 and CDR2: MNHEY, SVGAGI. V lost 4 bases to trimming and J lost 3 bases, with 10 bases between them. The DNA of the CDR3 is TGTGCCAGCAGTTTTGGATCCATCTACGAGCAGTACTTC. Protein product: CASSFGSIYEQYF.

This clonotype was counted a single time. The chain couples TRBV10-3 to TRBJ1-1, with D maybe TRBD1 (6 bases). V lost 6 bases, J lost 4 bases, and 12 bases lay in between. This CDR3 region has 13 residues. The germline gives CDR1 ENHRY, CDR2 SYGVKD. In DNA form, the CDR3 reads TGTGCCATCAGACTGGACAGAAGCACTGAAGCTTTCTTT. It encodes CAIRLDRSTEAFF.

A note on this clonotype: A read error is possible here, since a much larger clone lies one base away. The rearrangement joins TRBV9 to TRBJ2-4; weak D call: TRBD1 (6 bases). The CDR3 consists of 15 residues. Trimming took 0 bases from V and 13 from J, leaving 20 bases between them. CDR1 is SGDLS and CDR2 is YYNGEE in the germline V gene. The DNA of the CDR3 is TGTGCCAGCAGCGTAGACCAGGGGCATTACAATGAGCAGTACTTC. Residues: CASSVDQGHYNEQYF.

The chain joins TRBV20-1 to TRBJ2-3; possibly TRBD2 for D (6 bases). CDR1 DFQATT and CDR2 SNEGSKA come from the germline V gene (reference sequence). The CDR3 loop spans 16 amino acids. Trimming removed 4 bases from V and 2 bases from J, with 19 bases in between. The CDR3 protein is CSANPVTGEYTDTQYF. CDR3 nucleotide sequence: TGCAGTGCTAACCCCGTGACGGGGGAGTACACAGATACGCAGTATTTT.

V is TRBV7-3 and J is TRBJ1-4; D is possibly TRBD1 (6 bases). The CDR3 runs 13 residues. V was shortened by 4 bases and J by 12 bases, with 15 bases between the two germline ends. In germline, CDR1 is SGHTA, CDR2 FQGTGA. The CDR3 sequence is CASSSGGQPQLFF. The CDR3 bases are TGTGCCAGCAGCTCGGGTGGACAGCCCCAACTGTTTTTT.

This clonotype appeared a few times. The chain is built from TRBV28 and TRBJ2-3; 16 bases line up with TRBD2. There are 19 residues in the CDR3. V dropped 6 bases and J dropped 5; count of bases not matched to a gene: 14. Germline values: CDR1 MDHEN, CDR2 SYDVKM. The CDR3 coding sequence is TGTGCCAGCAGCCCACACGAAGGGACTAGCGGGGGGGCCGGAGATACGCAGTATTTT. Translated, it gives CASSPHEGTSGGAGDTQYF.

This clonotype was found a few times. CDR3 coding DNA: TGTGCCAGCAGGAAGCCAAGCACAGATACGCAGTATTTT. It codes for CASRKPSTDTQYF. The chain uses TRBV6-5 and TRBJ2-3; D remains ambiguous. V was shortened by 6 bases and J by 0 bases, with 7 bases between the two germline ends. Germline values: CDR1 MNHEY, CDR2 SVGAGI. The CDR3 runs 13 residues.

The table lists this clonotype with a few counts. The V and J genes are TRBV20-1 and TRBJ2-4; the D is unclear. This CDR3 contains 15 residues. Per the germline V gene, CDR1 is DFQATT and CDR2 is SNEGSKA (reference sequence). V lost 1 base and J lost 0, with 10 bases in between. The CDR3 protein is CSARGLPLAKNIQYF. The CDR3 bases are TGCAGTGCTAGAGGTCTTCCGTTAGCCAAAAACATTCAGTACTTC.

This clonotype was found a few times. The V and J genes are TRBV7-2 and TRBJ2-5, with 10 bases identical to TRBD2. TRBJ2-7 matches the DNA end more closely, so the J call is doubtful. This CDR3 comprises 15 residues. From germline, CDR1 is SGHTA and CDR2 FQGNSA. The DNA for the CDR3 is TGTGCCAGCAGCCCCCGTGCTAGCGGGAGCTACGAGCAGTACTTC. Translation: CASSPRASGSYEQYF.

This clonotype was counted between two and nine times. The chain joins TRBV7-2 to TRBJ2-5; TRBD2 matches 13 bases. Trimming took 2 bases from V and 4 from J; bases not matched to a gene: 7. CDR1 is SGHTA and CDR2 is FQGNSA in the germline V gene. This CDR3 has 17 amino acids. The CDR3 nucleotides read TGTGCCAGCAGCTTAACTAAACTAGCGGGGGGGACAGAGACCCAGTACTTC. It specifies CASSLTKLAGGTETQYF.

This clonotype came up a few times. The chain links TRBV29-1 to TRBJ1-5; 7 nucleotides line up with TRBD1. The CDR3 is 14 amino acids. V shed 7 bases and J 5 bases; nucleotides not matched to a gene: 11. Germline CDR1 and CDR2: SQVTM and ANQGSEA. The DNA for the CDR3 is TGCAGCGCCGCCTTACAGGGGTCACATCAGCCCCAGCATTTT. It is translated as CSAALQGSHQPQHF.

Points on this clonotype: At one end the junction does not follow the germline gene, possibly because of a read error. CDR3 DNA sequence: TGTGCCGGCAGCCGGAAGCGCGGTCTAGGGCATGAAAAACTGTTTTTT. Translation gives CAGSRKRGLGHEKLFF. V and J are TRBV6-1 and TRBJ1-4; D is uncertain. Per the germline V gene, CDR1 is MNHNS and CDR2 is SASEGT. The CDR3 totals 16 residues.

The V gene is TRBV7-6, the J gene TRBJ2-1; 8 bases align to TRBD1. Per the germline V gene, CDR1 is SGHVS and CDR2 is FNYEAQ. V dropped 5 bases and J dropped 0; count of bases not matched to a gene: 9. This CDR3 contains 17 residues. CDR3 nucleotide sequence: TGTGCCAGCAGCCCTATGACAGGGGATCTCTCCTACAATGAGCAGTTCTTC. It codes for CASSPMTGDLSYNEQFF. The full variable domain, completed using reference TRBV7-6 and TRBJ2-1, is GAGVSQSPRYKVTKRGQDVALRCDPISGHVSLYWYRQALGQGPEFLTYFNYEAQQDKSGLPNDRFSAERPEGSISTLTIQRTEQRDSAMYRCASSPMTGDLSYNEQFFGPGTRLTVL.

CDR3 nucleotides: TGCAGCGTTGAACAGGAATACTATGGCTACACCTTC. It translates to CSVEQEYYGYTF. The chain joins TRBV29-1 to TRBJ1-2; D gene unclear. Trimming took off 2 bases at V and 3 bases at J, with 7 bases between the two ends. This CDR3 comprises 12 residues. Looked up from germline, CDR1 is SQVTM and CDR2 is ANQGSEA.

This chain joins TRBV4-3 and TRBJ1-5; D uncertain. The CDR3 extends over 16 amino acids. Per the germline V gene, CDR1 is LGHNA and CDR2 is YSLEER. V dropped 0 bases and J dropped 4 bases, with 13 bases sitting between them. CDR3 nucleotide sequence: TGCGCCAGCAGCCAAGATGCCAGCACGGGTAATCAGCCCCAGCATTTT. Translation: CASSQDASTGNQPQHF.